These 27 T cell receptor beta chains came from one sample sequenced in a study of technical replicates of blood from four donors. Assay: immunoSEQ multiplex PCR; the TCRdb copy retains only in-frame clones and omits some. The repertoire holds 75,000 or so clones, 85% to 95% seen once, with 0.41% in the top ten. The sequencing input was T cells isolated from PBMCs. These receptors came from a human donor in good health.

V and J are TRBV4-2 and TRBJ1-2, with 7 bases matching TRBD1. V lost 3 bases and J lost 3; bases outside the gene matches: 4. There are 14 residues in the CDR3. The V gene's germline CDR1 is LGHNA and CDR2 YNFKEQ. CDR3 region: CASSQEQGYYGYTF. The CDR3 region has the DNA TGTGCCAGCAGCCAGGAACAGGGGTACTATGGCTACACCTTC.

This chain joins TRBV9 and TRBJ2-7, with 13 positions matching TRBD2. The CDR3 has 16 amino acids. Germline CDR1 is SGDLS and CDR2 is YYNGEE. V lost 5 bases to trimming and J lost 4 bases; unmatched junction nucleotides: 9. The CDR3 spells CASSDGLAGDRYEQYF. CDR3 DNA: TGTGCCAGCAGTGATGGACTAGCGGGAGACAGGTACGAGCAGTACTTC.

The chain is built from TRBV2 and TRBJ2-1, with TRBD1 as a possible D gene (6 bases). This CDR3 spans 15 amino acids. Germline V gene sequence: CDR1 SNHLY, CDR2 FYNNEI. Trimming shortened V by 6 bases and J by 0 bases, and 12 bases separated the two germline ends. CDR3 DNA: TGTGCCAGCAGGCCCCGGGACAACTCCTACAATGAGCAGTTCTTC. Its protein product is CASRPRDNSYNEQFF.

There are a few counts of this clone. This chain uses TRBV20-1 with TRBJ1-1, with D possibly being TRBD1 (5 bases). The length of the CDR3 is 10 residues. Germline lookup yields CDR1 DFQATT and CDR2 SNEGSKA (reference sequence). With 7 bases removed from V and 3 bases from J, the gap between germline ends came to 6 bases. The CDR3 region is CSGQYTEAFF. The CDR3, as DNA: TGCAGTGGACAGTACACTGAAGCTTTCTTT.

CDR3 DNA sequence: TGTGCCAGCAGCCCCGGCGCGGGAGGGACCACCGGGGAGCTGTTTTTT. Protein: CASSPGAGGTTGELFF. The J gene is TRBJ2-2, the V gene TRBV11-2; 9 positions agree with TRBD2. The CDR3 has 16 amino acids. Germline CDR1 and CDR2: SGHAT and FQNNGV. V was pared by 5 bases and J by 4 bases, with 8 bases of the junction left unmatched. Drawing the rest from reference TRBV11-2 and TRBJ2-2, the complete variable domain is EAGVAQSPRYKIIEKRQSVAFWCNPISGHATLYWYQQILGQGPKLLIQFQNNGVVDDSQLPKDRFSAERLKGVDSTLKIQPAKLEDSAVYLCASSPGAGGTTGELFFGEGSRLTVL.

The rearrangement links TRBV29-1 to TRBJ1-2; 9 bases line up with TRBD1. The CDR3 extends over 12 amino acids. CDR1 and CDR2 from the germline V gene are SQVTM and ANQGSEA. The V gene end was trimmed by 3 bases and the J gene end by 6 bases; junction bases not matched to a gene: 2. The CDR3 DNA reads as TGCAGCGTTGATACAGGGGGCGATGGCTACACCTTC. This sequence encodes CSVDTGGDGYTF.

The V call is TRBV19, the J call TRBJ1-2; TRBD1 matches at 7 bases. With V trimmed by 5 bases and J by 3 bases, 12 bases remained unmatched. Germline values: CDR1 LNHDA, CDR2 SQIVND (reference sequence). The CDR3 is 16 amino acids. The CDR3 DNA sequence: TGTGCCAGTAGTTTCCTCCCGACAGGGACCCACTATGGCTACACCTTC. Its protein is CASSFLPTGTHYGYTF.

The chain has TRBV5-4 and TRBJ2-7; 9 nucleotides match TRBD2. Germline CDR1 reads SGHNT; CDR2 reads YYREEE (reference sequence). The CDR3 spans 15 residues. V gave up 0 bases and J gave up 2 bases; unmatched junction bases: 3. The CDR3 here is CASSLGAGGPYEQYF. CDR3 coding DNA: TGTGCCAGCAGCTTGGGGGCGGGAGGGCCCTACGAGCAGTACTTC. Based on the CDR3 plus reference TRBV5-4 and TRBJ2-7, the full variable domain is ETGVTQSPTHLIKTRGQQVTLRCSSQSGHNTVSWYQQALGQGPQFIFQYYREEENGRGNFPPRFSGLQFPNYSSELNVNALELDDSALYLCASSLGAGGPYEQYFGPGTRLTVT.

V gene TRBV7-9 combines with J gene TRBJ2-1; D gene uncertain. V lost 3 bases, J lost 5 bases, and 5 bases lay in between. Germline V gene data show CDR1 as SEHNR and CDR2 as FQNEAQ (reference sequence). The CDR3 is made up of 12 amino acids. CDR3 DNA sequence: TGTGCCAGCAGCTTCGGAGACAATGAGCAGTTCTTC. Protein sequence: CASSFGDNEQFF.

This chain uses TRBV4-3 with TRBJ2-3; no clear D gene. Germline CDR1 reads LGHNA; CDR2 reads YSLEER. V was cut by 0 bases and J by 1 base, with 8 bases left in between. The CDR3 consists of 15 residues. CDR3 in amino acids: CASSQDWQGTDTQYF. CDR3 sequence (DNA): TGCGCCAGCAGCCAAGACTGGCAGGGCACAGATACGCAGTATTTT.

V and J are TRBV30 and TRBJ2-1, with 8 bases fitting TRBD2. Germline CDR1 is GTSNPN and CDR2 is SVGIG (reference sequence). Germline trimming cut 3 bases from V and 9 bases from J; bases unmatched to any gene: 10. The CDR3 has 14 residues. The DNA of the CDR3 is TGTGCCTGGAGCCCAAGCGGGAGCACAGCTGAGCAGTTCTTC. Amino acids: CAWSPSGSTAEQFF.

V gene TRBV2 combines with J gene TRBJ2-1; D might be TRBD2 (6 bases). Germline values: CDR1 SNHLY, CDR2 FYNNEI. The CDR3 loop spans 12 amino acids. V lost 6 bases, J lost 5 bases, and 8 bases lay in between. DNA of the CDR3: TGTGCCAGCAGGGACTATCACAATGAGCAGTTCTTC. Translating it yields CASRDYHNEQFF.

A single count supports this clone. This rearrangement joins TRBV6-5 to TRBJ2-3, with a tentative D call TRBD2 (6 bases). Germline CDR1 MNHEY, CDR2 SVGAGI. This CDR3 contains 14 residues. Trimming shortened V by 6 bases and J by 3 bases, and 13 bases separated the two germline ends. The CDR3 region is CASRGTPGTDTQYF. The CDR3, as DNA: TGTGCCAGCAGAGGGACTCCCGGGACAGATACGCAGTATTTT.

The gene calls are TRBV6-1 and TRBJ2-7, with unresolved D. Germline CDR1 and CDR2: MNHNS and SASEGT. The CDR3 length is 13 residues. The V end lost 7 bases, the J end lost 3 bases, and 13 bases lay between the germline ends. As DNA, the CDR3 is TGTGCCAGCACCCCGGGTTTAAACTACGAGCAGTACTTC. It encodes CASTPGLNYEQYF.

The rearrangement uses TRBV9 and TRBJ2-3, with 7 bases identical to TRBD2. There are 17 residues in the CDR3. J lost 1 base, V lost 0 bases, and 8 bases had no gene match. Germline V CDR1 and CDR2: SGDLS, YYNGEE. The CDR3 DNA is TGTGCCAGCAGCGTAGGAGGGGCTAGCGGACGCACAGATACGCAGTATTTT. Residues: CASSVGGASGRTDTQYF.

V gene TRBV30 combines with J gene TRBJ2-3; TRBD1 is a possible D gene (6 bases). Germline values: CDR1 GTSNPN, CDR2 SVGIG (reference sequence). The CDR3 has 15 residues. V lost 0 bases, J lost 0 bases, and 10 bases lay in between. The CDR3 is CAWSVTGQSTDTQYF. CDR3 DNA: TGTGCCTGGAGTGTCACCGGACAGAGCACAGATACGCAGTATTTT.

The chain links TRBV21-1 to TRBJ1-5; TRBD1, the table's D call, lacks a check against the DNA. TRBV21-1 is annotated as a pseudogene. CDR3 length equals 17 residues. The CDR3 reads CASSKEGTQSSNQPQHF. CDR3 DNA sequence: TGTGCCAGCAGCAAAGAGGGGACACAGTCGAGCAATCAGCCCCAGCATTTT.

The chain couples TRBV6-6 to TRBJ2-7, with no clear D. V lost 4 bases and J 4 bases, leaving 8 bases between the germline ends. Per the germline V gene, CDR1 is MNHNY and CDR2 is SVGAGI (reference sequence). The CDR3 contains 12 residues. CDR3 residues: CASSFVEYEQYF. CDR3 sequence (DNA): TGTGCCAGCAGTTTCGTGGAGTACGAGCAGTACTTC.

The chain carries TRBV9 and TRBJ2-1; 8 nucleotides agree with TRBD2. CDR1 SGDLS and CDR2 YYNGEE come from the germline V gene. Trimming removed 3 bases from V and 4 bases from J; junction bases left unmatched: 12. The length of the CDR3 is 17 residues. The CDR3 bases are TGTGCCAGCAGCGATCCTTACGAGCGGGAGCAATACAATGAGCAGTTCTTC. This sequence encodes CASSDPYEREQYNEQFF.

The chain uses TRBV9 and TRBJ1-1; D not certain. CDR3 length equals 15 residues. Germline values: CDR1 SGDLS, CDR2 YYNGEE. V lost 0 bases, J lost 0 bases, and 9 bases lay in between. The CDR3 here is CASSVATSVNTEAFF. The CDR3 DNA reads as TGTGCCAGCAGCGTAGCAACCTCAGTGAACACTGAAGCTTTCTTT.

V usage is TRBV27 and J usage is TRBJ2-5, with TRBD1 matching over 7 bases. The CDR3 length is 13 residues. Per the germline V gene, CDR1 is MNHEY and CDR2 is SMNVEV (reference sequence). The V and J ends lost 6 bases and 2 bases, in that order; junction bases with no gene match: 3. DNA for the CDR3: TGTGCCAGCAGCTACAGGGGTCAAGAGACCCAGTACTTC. Amino acid sequence: CASSYRGQETQYF.

The chain combines TRBV6-1 with TRBJ2-7; D gene unclear. V was pared by 4 bases and J by 5 bases, with 9 bases between. CDR3 size: 12 residues. Per germline, CDR1 MNHNS and CDR2 SASEGT. The CDR3 nucleotides are TGTGCCAGCAGTGGATTCGGTGACGAGCAGTACTTC. It codes for CASSGFGDEQYF.

The chain combines TRBV4-3 with TRBJ1-1; 8 bases are a match to TRBD1. This CDR3 is 16 amino acids long. In germline, CDR1 is LGHNA, CDR2 YSLEER. Trimming cost V 4 bases and J 8 bases; bases outside gene matches: 15. CDR3 in DNA: TGCGCCAGCAGCCCTTGGACAGGGCTCTATCGTGGAGAAGCTTTCTTT. Amino acid sequence: CASSPWTGLYRGEAFF.

The chain joins TRBV21-1 to TRBJ2-4; the listed D gene, TRBD2, was not tested against the DNA. TRBV21-1 is designated a pseudogene. CDR3 length equals 13 residues. In nucleotides, the CDR3 is TGTGCCAGCAGCAAAAACCGGGTAGGCATTCAGTACTTC. Its protein product is CASSKNRVGIQYF.

The CDR3 region is CASSAFSGNTIYF. The CDR3 DNA follows: TGTGCCAGCAGTGCCTTCTCTGGAAACACCATATATTTT. The V and J genes are TRBV6-1 and TRBJ1-3; the D is unclear. Germline values: CDR1 MNHNS, CDR2 SASEGT. The CDR3 covers 13 residues. V lost 4 bases to trimming and J lost 0 bases, with 4 bases between them.

This chain uses TRBV11-2 with TRBJ1-3, with D uncertain. The V end was cut by 0 bases, the J end by 0 bases, with 6 bases between. Germline V CDR1 and CDR2: SGHAT, FQNNGV. This CDR3 region has 15 residues. The CDR3 DNA sequence: TGTGCCAGCAGCTTAGATCCCGGCTCTGGAAACACCATATATTTT. Translating it yields CASSLDPGSGNTIYF.

For the CDR3, the DNA is TGTGCCAGTTCCCGACAGGGGAGCAATCAGCCCCAGCATTTT. Protein product: CASSRQGSNQPQHF. This rearrangement joins TRBV19 to TRBJ1-5, with 8 bases identical to TRBD1. Germline CDR1 and CDR2: LNHDA and SQIVND (reference sequence). This CDR3 has 14 amino acids. The V and J ends lost 8 bases and 1 base, in that order; junction bases with no gene match: 4.